This T cell receptor beta chain is from a study of tumor and adjacent non-tumor tissue in lung cancer (dated by TCRdb to 2017 to 2018). About the full investigation: Patients with adenocarcinoma (approximately 11), squamous cell carcinoma (2) and small cell lung cancer (1) were included in the cohort. The 15 enrolled patients, of whom some 10 were men and 5 were women, were aged 31 to 76 years and were diagnosed with TNM stage I to III disease. Sequencing produced 125,075,908 productive TCRbeta reads in total, an average of approximately 4.5 million reads per sample. For each patient, one tumor sample and one normal lung sample were taken, giving thirty paired specimens that underwent TCRbeta CDR3 sequencing. The study compared bulk TCRbeta repertoires from lung tumor tissue and matched distant non-tumor lung tissue of about 15 lung cancer patients.

Bulk unsorted tissue served as the source for RNA extraction, and RNA quality was assessed using a NanoDrop ND-1000 and an Agilent 2100. All donors had newly diagnosed lung cancer, had not received prior chemotherapy, and were admitted for thoracic surgery in China between August and November 2014. Patients with previous radiotherapy or chemotherapy, or with another concurrent cancer, were excluded from the study. Surgical tissue pieces of about 1-2.1 cm3 were preserved in RNAlater solution and were kept at -80 degrees C until use. This clonotype appeared many times. It has no known antigen specificity. No base quality information exists; no much larger clone differs at one position. The paper as a whole reports these results and caveats: In normal lung, the top 100 clones accounted for a significantly larger cumulative share of the repertoire than in tumor tissue. The cohort had only about 14 patients, and the authors noted that larger samples and more detailed clinical data are needed. Younger patients had significantly higher TCR diversity, and higher tumor TCR diversity was associated with shorter overall and disease-free survival. The sequencing platform is not named in the methods, and unique molecular identifiers are not mentioned. Because peripheral blood was not sequenced, the blood TCRbeta repertoires of the lung cancer patients in the study went unexamined. TCR diversity (inverse Simpson) was significantly higher in tumor than in normal lung tissue (about 400 vs 180, P = 0.0075, Mann-Whitney U test).

The library was prepared using multiplex PCR. This sample was sequenced with an Illumina HiSeq 2500. Following protocols modified from ARM-PCR, the researchers constructed TCRbeta libraries through three rounds of nested PCR with primers (Table S4). Before sequencing, PCR products in the 200-500 bp range were cut out of the gel and cleaned up using the QIAquick gel extraction kit. On the study's bioinformatics: Trimmomatic was used to clean the reads, FLASH was used to merge the reads into complete CDR3 sequences, and MiTCR was used to assign the reads to V(D)J germline segments. Clonal diversity was computed as the inverse Simpson's index with VDJtools. A read counted as productive if the sequence was in-frame and lacked a premature stop codon. TCRdb handled the public reads itself, with Q25 trimming in fastp and clone calling in MiXCR, and kept productive beta chains. Each entry merges the rows of one CDR3 protein and shows their most common DNA and genes. These V and J calls originate from TCRdb's pipeline instead of the authors' own analysis. Here the sample has about 80,000 distinct CDR3 sequences; over 80% occur a single time. The ten top clones hold 13% of the sample.

Relative to germline, V is 10 bases shorter and J is 7 bases shorter, with 17 bases between their ends. Taken from cysteine to phenylalanine, the CDR3 has 14 residues. The only DNA kept is the CDR3, 42 bases in frame from the first base. Reading the germline V gene gives CDR1 MNHEY and CDR2 SVGAGI. Sequences were obtained from lung tumor tissue. Recombination joined TRBV6-5 with TRBJ1-6, and TRBD1 may be the D gene, going by 5 matching bases. The receptor comes from a woman between 50 and 59 years old with non-small cell lung cancer. CDR3 protein: CATRWGTDNSPLHF. The nucleotides are TGTGCCACCCGGTGGGGGACCGACAATTCACCCCTCCACTTT.